The sequence of this TCR beta chain was determined in a study of liver allograft versus peripheral blood T cells. Whole-study context: Intrahepatic T cell receptor repertoires from transplanted livers were compared against repertoires in recipients' peripheral blood.

MiXCR, applied by TCRdb to the reads, yields one record per CDR3 protein. The data contain some 1,300 distinct CDR3 sequences, approximately 10% of them singletons. Trimming cost V 2 bases and J 7 bases; bases outside gene matches: 4. The CDR3 is made up of 14 amino acids. CDR1 is MDHEN, CDR2 SYDVKM, per germline. This clonotype is medium-sized (0.01 to 0.1%) by share. This chain joins TRBV28 and TRBJ2-1; 8 bases align to TRBD2. This receptor was obtained from a human patient who had a liver transplant. Some T cells may arise from the graft donor. CDR3 sequence (DNA): TGTGCCAGCAGTTTAAGCGGGAGTAGGAATGAGCAGTTCTTC. This codes for CASSLSGSRNEQFF.